In its sample, the clone carrying this T cell receptor (beta chain) was seen a few times. The entry originates in a study of regulatory T cells in long-lasting Graves disease. Study-level background: Positive TSH receptor antibodies alongside over 5 years of antithyroid drugs were what marked Graves' disease as persistent.

Germline CDR1 SGHAT, CDR2 FQNNGV. The V and J ends lost 3 bases and 2 bases, in that order; junction bases with no gene match: 3. This CDR3 region has 14 residues. Time point defined: persistent/refractory GD, antithyroid drugs over 5 years with positive TRAb. PBMCs were the source of the RNA used for TCR sequencing. Library construction for TCR beta used iRepertoire HTBI primers and Arm-PCR of CDR3 regions. Via MiXCR, TCRdb re-called the multiplex PCR reads, giving one row per CDR3 protein. The sample carries approximately 690,000 distinct CDR3 sequences, approximately 31% recorded once. This chain connects TRBV11-2 to TRBJ2-7; 8 bases fit TRBD2. The clonotype was recovered from a female donor with Graves disease. The specimen comprised peripheral blood mononuclear cells (PBMCs), sampled when the disease was refractory, from a patient treated with antithyroid drugs. CDR3 DNA: TGTGCCAGCAGCTTTAGCGGGACAACCTACGAGCAGTACTTC. It codes for CASSFSGTTYEQYF.